A selection of T cell receptor beta chains follows, all from one sample in a study of early T cells in non-severe SARS-CoV-2 infection. MiXCR, applied by TCRdb to the 5' RACE reads, yields one record per CDR3 protein. The repertoire has tens of thousands of distinct CDR3 sequences, nearly 6% of them found once; the top ten carry 7.6%. The specimen was whole blood. These receptors were taken from an adult who was a healthcare worker with PCR-confirmed SARS-CoV-2 infection or an uninfected control (not recorded which). CDR3s leave out the opening cysteine and the closing phenylalanine or tryptophan. Each record gives: D gene, V gene, CDR3 protein. The D gene is left open where the match is weak.

d_gene: TRBD1; v_gene: TRBV19; CDR3aa: ASSTGQGTDTQY
d_gene: .; v_gene: TRBV18; CDR3aa: ASSGVGGEQF
d_gene: .; v_gene: TRBV11-2; CDR3aa: ASSADGQETQY
d_gene: TRBD2; v_gene: TRBV20-1; CDR3aa: SATLGPGRASNEQF
d_gene: .; v_gene: TRBV14; CDR3aa: ASSPAGNEQY
d_gene: TRBD2; v_gene: TRBV27; CDR3aa: ASSQLAGGLRTYEQY
d_gene: .; v_gene: TRBV5-4; CDR3aa: ASSSRLRGVTDTQY
d_gene: TRBD2; v_gene: TRBV20-1; CDR3aa: SAGRLAGGSTDTQY
d_gene: TRBD2; v_gene: TRBV3-1; CDR3aa: ASSHGDSGRDYEQY
d_gene: TRBD2; v_gene: TRBV18; CDR3aa: ASSPKRGNEQF
d_gene: TRBD2; v_gene: TRBV18; CDR3aa: ASSPPRASGFSYEQY
d_gene: .; v_gene: TRBV12-3/TRBV12-4; CDR3aa: ANSKRTDTQY
d_gene: .; v_gene: TRBV7-2; CDR3aa: ASSFAGGEQF
d_gene: .; v_gene: TRBV27; CDR3aa: ASSLALAIRGTDTQY
d_gene: .; v_gene: TRBV19; CDR3aa: ATSRTAIPTNEKLF
d_gene: .; v_gene: TRBV7-9; CDR3aa: ASSLARRGVYGYT
d_gene: .; v_gene: TRBV6-2/TRBV6-3; CDR3aa: ASTTAGYSPLH
d_gene: .; v_gene: TRBV10-1; CDR3aa: ASSEPGSEAF
d_gene: TRBD1; v_gene: TRBV30; CDR3aa: AWRVIQGWESPLH
d_gene: TRBD2; v_gene: TRBV20-1; CDR3aa: SAKTTSGREQETQY
d_gene: .; v_gene: TRBV12-3/TRBV12-4; CDR3aa: ASTPSVGNEQF
d_gene: .; v_gene: TRBV7-2; CDR3aa: ASSIAVSSYEQY
d_gene: .; v_gene: TRBV10-2; CDR3aa: ASSDSSVSRNEQF
d_gene: TRBD2; v_gene: TRBV7-2; CDR3aa: ATETSGGYPTYNEQF
d_gene: TRBD2; v_gene: TRBV6-5; CDR3aa: ASSYGLAGGINTGELF
d_gene: TRBD1; v_gene: TRBV5-6; CDR3aa: ASSLADRGLPLH
d_gene: .; v_gene: TRBV12-2; CDR3aa: ASRLIDGGYT
d_gene: .; v_gene: TRBV12-3/TRBV12-4; CDR3aa: ASSNPPGGETQY
d_gene: .; v_gene: TRBV6-1; CDR3aa: ASSDSPGTLWGAF
d_gene: .; v_gene: TRBV6-1; CDR3aa: ASDPYLSGTGELF
d_gene: .; v_gene: TRBV29-1; CDR3aa: SAPMVNEQF
d_gene: .; v_gene: TRBV12-3/TRBV12-4; CDR3aa: ASVGPGNTIY
d_gene: TRBD1; v_gene: TRBV10-1; CDR3aa: ASSAAAPGVGTGARCGGKLF
d_gene: .; v_gene: TRBV5-6; CDR3aa: ASSFGQAVNEQF
d_gene: TRBD1; v_gene: TRBV5-1; CDR3aa: ASSLERTGFEQY
d_gene: TRBD1; v_gene: TRBV6-5; CDR3aa: ASSWDRYNEQF
d_gene: TRBD1; v_gene: TRBV12-3/TRBV12-4; CDR3aa: ASSPDREPLH
d_gene: TRBD2; v_gene: TRBV18; CDR3aa: ASSPLKLAGLNEQF
d_gene: TRBD2; v_gene: TRBV27; CDR3aa: ASSSLTSGFNYEQY